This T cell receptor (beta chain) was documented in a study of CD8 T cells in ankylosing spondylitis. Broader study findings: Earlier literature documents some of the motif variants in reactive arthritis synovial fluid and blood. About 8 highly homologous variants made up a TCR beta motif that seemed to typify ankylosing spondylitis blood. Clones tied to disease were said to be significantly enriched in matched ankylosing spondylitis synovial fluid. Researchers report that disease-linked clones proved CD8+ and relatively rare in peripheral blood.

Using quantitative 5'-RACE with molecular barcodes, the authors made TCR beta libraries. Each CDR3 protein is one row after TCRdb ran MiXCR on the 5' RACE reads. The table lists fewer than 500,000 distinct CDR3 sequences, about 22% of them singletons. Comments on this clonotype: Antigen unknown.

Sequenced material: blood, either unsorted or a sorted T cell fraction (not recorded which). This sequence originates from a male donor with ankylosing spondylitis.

CDR3 in amino acids: CAISGGTGRYEQYF. Here the CDR3 DNA reads TGTGCCATCAGTGGGGGGACAGGACGCTACGAGCAGTACTTC. The V gene is TRBV10-3, the J gene TRBJ2-7; the match to TRBD1 covers 8 bases. The CDR3 contains 14 residues. Germline V gene data show CDR1 as ENHRY and CDR2 as SYGVKD. The ends lost 4 bases at V and 3 bases at J; junction bases unmatched: 5.